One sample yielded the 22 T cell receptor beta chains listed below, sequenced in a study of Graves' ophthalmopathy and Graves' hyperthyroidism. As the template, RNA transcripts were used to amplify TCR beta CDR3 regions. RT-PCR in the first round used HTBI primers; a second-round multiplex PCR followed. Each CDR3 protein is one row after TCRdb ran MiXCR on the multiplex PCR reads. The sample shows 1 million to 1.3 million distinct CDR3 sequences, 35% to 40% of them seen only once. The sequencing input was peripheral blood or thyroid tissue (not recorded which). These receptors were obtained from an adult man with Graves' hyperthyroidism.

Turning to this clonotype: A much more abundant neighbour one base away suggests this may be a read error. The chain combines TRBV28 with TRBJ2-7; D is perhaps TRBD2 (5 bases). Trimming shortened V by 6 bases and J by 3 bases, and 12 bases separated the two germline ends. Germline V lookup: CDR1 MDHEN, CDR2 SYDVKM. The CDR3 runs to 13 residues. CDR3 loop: CASRVDSLYEQYF. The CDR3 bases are TGTGCCAGCAGAGTGGACTCCCTCTACGAGCAGTACTTC.

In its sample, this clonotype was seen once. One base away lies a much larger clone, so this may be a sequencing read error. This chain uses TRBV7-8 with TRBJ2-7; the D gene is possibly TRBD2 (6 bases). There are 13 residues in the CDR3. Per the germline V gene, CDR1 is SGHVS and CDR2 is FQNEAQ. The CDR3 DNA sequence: TGTGCCGGCAGCCCGGGACTCCCCTACGAGCAGTACTTC. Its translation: CAGSPGLPYEQYF.

The CDR3 loop reads CSVEVGPSGGKYEQYF. DNA of the CDR3: TGCAGCGTTGAAGTAGGGCCTAGCGGGGGCAAATACGAGCAGTACTTC. The chain joins TRBV29-1 to TRBJ2-7; 10 nucleotides match TRBD2. J was trimmed by 4 bases and V by 1 base; bases with no gene match: 10. The CDR3 is 16 amino acids. Germline loops: CDR1 SQVTM, CDR2 ANQGSEA.

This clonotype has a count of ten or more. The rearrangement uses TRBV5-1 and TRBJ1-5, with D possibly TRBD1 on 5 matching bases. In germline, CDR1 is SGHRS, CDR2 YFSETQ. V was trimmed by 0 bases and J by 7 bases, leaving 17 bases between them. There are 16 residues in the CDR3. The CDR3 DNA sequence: TGCGCCAGCAGCTTGGGGATTGCGGGACCTCTGCAGCCCCAGCATTTT. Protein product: CASSLGIAGPLQPQHF.

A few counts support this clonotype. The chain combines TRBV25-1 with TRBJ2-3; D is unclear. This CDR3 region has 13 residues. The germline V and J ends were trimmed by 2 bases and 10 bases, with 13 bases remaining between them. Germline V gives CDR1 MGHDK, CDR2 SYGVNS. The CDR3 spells CASSEPGRAPQYF. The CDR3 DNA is TGTGCCAGCAGTGAACCCGGTCGGGCACCGCAGTATTTT.

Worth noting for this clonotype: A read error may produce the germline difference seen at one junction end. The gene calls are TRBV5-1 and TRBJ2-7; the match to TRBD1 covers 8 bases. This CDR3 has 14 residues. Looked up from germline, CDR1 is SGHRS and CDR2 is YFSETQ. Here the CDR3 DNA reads TGTGCCAGCAGTTTGACAGGGGAGAGCTACGAGCAGTACTTC. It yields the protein CASSLTGESYEQYF.

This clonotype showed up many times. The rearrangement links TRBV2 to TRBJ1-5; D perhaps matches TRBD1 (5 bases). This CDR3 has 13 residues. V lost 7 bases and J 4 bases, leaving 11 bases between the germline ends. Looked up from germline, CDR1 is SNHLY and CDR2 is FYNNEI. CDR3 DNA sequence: TGTGCCAGCACGAAGCGGGGGAATCAGCCCCAGCATTTT. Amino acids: CASTKRGNQPQHF.

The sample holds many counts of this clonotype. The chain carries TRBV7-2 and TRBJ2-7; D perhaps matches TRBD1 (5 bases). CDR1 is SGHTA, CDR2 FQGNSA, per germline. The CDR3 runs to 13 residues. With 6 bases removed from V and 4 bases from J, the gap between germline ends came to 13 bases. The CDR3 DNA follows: TGTGCCAGCAGTTGGGGCCGGAATTACGAGCAGTACTTC. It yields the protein CASSWGRNYEQYF.

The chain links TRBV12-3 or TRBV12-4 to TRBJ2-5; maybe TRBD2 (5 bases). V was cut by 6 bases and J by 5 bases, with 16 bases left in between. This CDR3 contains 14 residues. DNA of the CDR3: TGTGCCAGCAGCCCGATCGGGGTCATGGAGACCCAGTACTTC. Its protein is CASSPIGVMETQYF.

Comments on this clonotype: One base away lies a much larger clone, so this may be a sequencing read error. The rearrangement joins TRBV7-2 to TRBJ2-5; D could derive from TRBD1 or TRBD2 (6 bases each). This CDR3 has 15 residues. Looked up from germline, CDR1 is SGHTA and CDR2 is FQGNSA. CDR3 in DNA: TGTGCCAGCAGCCAAAGGTGGGGGGCGGTAGAGGCCCAGTACTTC. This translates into CASSQRWGAVEAQYF.

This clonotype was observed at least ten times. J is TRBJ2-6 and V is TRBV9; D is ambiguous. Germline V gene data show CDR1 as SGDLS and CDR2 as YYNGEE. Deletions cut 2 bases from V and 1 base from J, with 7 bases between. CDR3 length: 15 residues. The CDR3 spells CASSVEQSGANVLTF. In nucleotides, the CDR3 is TGTGCCAGCAGCGTTGAGCAATCTGGGGCCAACGTCCTGACTTTC.

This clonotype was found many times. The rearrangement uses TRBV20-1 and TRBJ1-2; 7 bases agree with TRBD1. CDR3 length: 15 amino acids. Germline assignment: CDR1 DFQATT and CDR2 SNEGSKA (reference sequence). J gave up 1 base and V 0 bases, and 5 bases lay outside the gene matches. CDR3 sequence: CSAREQGTYNYGYTF. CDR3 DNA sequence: TGCAGTGCTAGAGAACAGGGGACCTATAACTATGGCTACACCTTC.

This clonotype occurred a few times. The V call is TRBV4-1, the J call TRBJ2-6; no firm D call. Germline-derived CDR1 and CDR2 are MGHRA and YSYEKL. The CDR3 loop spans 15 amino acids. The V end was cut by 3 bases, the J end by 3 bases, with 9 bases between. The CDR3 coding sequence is TGCGCCAGCAGCCAGGGTCCGGGTGGGGCCAACGTCCTGACTTTC. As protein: CASSQGPGGANVLTF.

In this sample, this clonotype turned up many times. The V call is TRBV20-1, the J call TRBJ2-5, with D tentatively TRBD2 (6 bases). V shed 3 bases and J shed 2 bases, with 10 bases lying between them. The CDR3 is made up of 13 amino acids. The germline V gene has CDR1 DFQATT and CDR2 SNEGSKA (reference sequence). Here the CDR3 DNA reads TGCAGTGCTAGCGGGGGAGGACAAGAGACCCAGTACTTC. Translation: CSASGGGQETQYF.

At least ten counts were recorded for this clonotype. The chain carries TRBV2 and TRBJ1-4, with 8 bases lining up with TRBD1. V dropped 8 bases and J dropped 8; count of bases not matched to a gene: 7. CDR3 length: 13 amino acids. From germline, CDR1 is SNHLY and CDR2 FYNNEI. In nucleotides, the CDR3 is TGTGCCAGCCGGACAGGGACGGGGGAAAAACTGTTTTTT. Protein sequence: CASRTGTGEKLFF.

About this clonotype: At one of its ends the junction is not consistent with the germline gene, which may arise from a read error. The CDR3 sequence: CASSYSTELQYF. The CDR3, as DNA: TGTGCCAGCAGTTACTCGACAGAGCTACAGTACTTC. This chain connects TRBV10-3 to TRBJ2-7; TRBD1 is a possible D gene (5 bases). In germline, CDR1 is ENHRY, CDR2 SYGVKD. The CDR3 consists of 12 residues.

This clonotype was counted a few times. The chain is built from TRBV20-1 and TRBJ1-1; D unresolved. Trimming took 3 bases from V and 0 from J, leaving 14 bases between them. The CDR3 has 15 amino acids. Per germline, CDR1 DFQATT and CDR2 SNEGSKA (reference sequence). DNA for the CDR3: TGCAGTGCTAGCCTCCCCATTGGCATGAACACTGAAGCTTTCTTT. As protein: CSASLPIGMNTEAFF.

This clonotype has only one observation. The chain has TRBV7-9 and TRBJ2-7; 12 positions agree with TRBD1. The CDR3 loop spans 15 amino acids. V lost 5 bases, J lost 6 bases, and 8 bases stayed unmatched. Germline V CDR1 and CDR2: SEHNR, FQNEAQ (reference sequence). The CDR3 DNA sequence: TGTGCCAGCAGCCCTGTACCGGGACAGGGGGCCGAGCAGTACTTC. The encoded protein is CASSPVPGQGAEQYF.

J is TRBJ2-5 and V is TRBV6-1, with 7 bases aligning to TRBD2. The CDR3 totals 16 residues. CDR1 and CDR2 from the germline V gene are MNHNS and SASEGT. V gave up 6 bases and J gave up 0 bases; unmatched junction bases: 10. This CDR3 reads CASRVGAGAYQETQYF. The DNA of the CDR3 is TGTGCCAGCAGGGTGGGCGCGGGAGCTTACCAAGAGACCCAGTACTTC.

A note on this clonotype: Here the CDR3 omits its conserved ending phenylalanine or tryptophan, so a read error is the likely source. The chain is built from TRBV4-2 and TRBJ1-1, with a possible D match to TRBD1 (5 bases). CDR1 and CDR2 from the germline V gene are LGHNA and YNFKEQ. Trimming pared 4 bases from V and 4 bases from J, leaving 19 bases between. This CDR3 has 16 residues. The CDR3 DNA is TGTGCCAGCAGCCCCCGTGGGGGAGGTTTGGGCACTGAAGCTTTCTCT. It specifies CASSPRGGGLGTEAFS.

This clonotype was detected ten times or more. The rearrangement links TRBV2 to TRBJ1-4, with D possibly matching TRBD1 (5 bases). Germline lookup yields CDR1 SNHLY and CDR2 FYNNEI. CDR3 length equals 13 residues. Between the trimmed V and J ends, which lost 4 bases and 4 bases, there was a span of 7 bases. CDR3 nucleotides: TGTGCCAGCAGTGGACAGCTTAATGAAAAACTGTTTTTT. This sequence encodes CASSGQLNEKLFF.

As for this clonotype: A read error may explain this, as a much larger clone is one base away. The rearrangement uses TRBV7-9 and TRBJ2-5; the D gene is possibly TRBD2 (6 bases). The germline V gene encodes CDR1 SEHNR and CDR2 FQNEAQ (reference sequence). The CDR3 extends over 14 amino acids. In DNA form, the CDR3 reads TGTGCCAGCAGACAACCGGGGGACCAAGAGGCCCAGTACTTC. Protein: CASRQPGDQEAQYF.